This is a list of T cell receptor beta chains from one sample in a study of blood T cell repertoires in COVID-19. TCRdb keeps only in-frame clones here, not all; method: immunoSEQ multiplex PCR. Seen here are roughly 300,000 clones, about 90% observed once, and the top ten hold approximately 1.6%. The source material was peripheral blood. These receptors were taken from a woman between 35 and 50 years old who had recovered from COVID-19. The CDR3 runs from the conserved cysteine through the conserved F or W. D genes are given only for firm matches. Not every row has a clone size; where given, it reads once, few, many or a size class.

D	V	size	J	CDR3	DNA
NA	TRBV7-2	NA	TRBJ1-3	CASSQAGNTIYF	TGTGCCAGCAGCCAGGCGGGAAACACCATATATTTT
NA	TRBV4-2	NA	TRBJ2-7	CASSQGQAQLYEQYF	TGTGCCAGCAGCCAAGGGCAGGCTCAACTCTACGAGCAGTACTTC
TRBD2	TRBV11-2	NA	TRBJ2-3	CASSYIAGAGDTQYF	TGTGCCAGCAGCTACATAGCGGGGGCTGGGGATACGCAGTATTTT
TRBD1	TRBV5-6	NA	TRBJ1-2	CASSLAKAGGSDYTF	TGTGCCAGCAGCTTGGCCAAGGCAGGGGGCAGTGACTACACCTTC
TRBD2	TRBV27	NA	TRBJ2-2	CASRTGTSWGWDTGELFF	TGTGCCAGCAGGACCGGGACTAGCTGGGGTTGGGACACCGGGGAGCTGTTTTTT
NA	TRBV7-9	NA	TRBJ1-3	CASSLGDSGFGNTIYF	TGTGCCAGCAGCTTAGGGGATTCAGGGTTCGGAAACACCATATATTTT
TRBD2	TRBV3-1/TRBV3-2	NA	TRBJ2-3	CASSQGTAGAGTDTQYF	TGTGCCAGCAGCCAAGGTACAGCGGGGGCTGGCACAGATACGCAGTATTTT
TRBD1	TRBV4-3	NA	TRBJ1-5	CASSQETGYNQPQHF	TGCGCCAGCAGCCAAGAGACAGGGTATAATCAGCCCCAGCATTTT
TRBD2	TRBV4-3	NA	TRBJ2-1	CASSQLAGTHEQFF	TGCGCCAGCAGCCAACTAGCGGGGACACATGAGCAGTTCTTC
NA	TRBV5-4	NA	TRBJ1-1	CASSLTAMNTEAFF	TGTGCCAGCAGCCTGACAGCAATGAACACTGAAGCTTTCTTT
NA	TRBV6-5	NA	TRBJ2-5	CASKLGPQETQYF	TGTGCCAGCAAACTAGGCCCCCAAGAGACCCAGTACTTC
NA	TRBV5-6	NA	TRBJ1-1	CASSPDRAEAFF	TGTGCCAGCAGCCCAGACCGGGCTGAAGCTTTCTTT
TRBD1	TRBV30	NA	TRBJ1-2	CALAGGQSNYGYTF	TGTGCCCTGGCCGGGGGACAGTCTAACTATGGCTACACCTTC
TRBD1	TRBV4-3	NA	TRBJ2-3	CASSRGQGTDTQYF	TGCGCCAGCAGCCGAGGACAGGGGACAGATACGCAGTATTTT
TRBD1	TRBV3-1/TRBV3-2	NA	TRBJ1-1	CASSQEVTGDDTEAFF	TGTGCCAGCAGCCAAGAGGTGACAGGGGACGACACTGAAGCTTTCTTT
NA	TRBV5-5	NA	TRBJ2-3	CASSQPGGTDTQYF	TGTGCCAGCAGCCAGCCAGGCGGCACAGATACGCAGTATTTT
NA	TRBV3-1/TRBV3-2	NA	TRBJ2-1	CASSPLSSYNEQFF	TGTGCCAGCAGTCCCCTCAGCTCCTACAATGAGCAGTTCTTC
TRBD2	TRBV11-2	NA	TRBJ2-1	CGSGVHNEQFF	TGTGGTAGCGGGGTCCACAATGAGCAGTTCTTC
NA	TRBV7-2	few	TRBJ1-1	CASSLAGGSGTEAFF	TGTGCCAGCAGCTTAGCTGGGGGGAGTGGTACTGAAGCTTTCTTT
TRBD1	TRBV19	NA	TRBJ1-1	CASRLPGQGPFF	TGTGCCAGCCGTTTACCGGGACAGGGGCCTTTCTTT
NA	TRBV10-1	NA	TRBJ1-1	CASSENLNTEAFF	TGCGCCAGCAGTGAGAACTTGAACACTGAAGCTTTCTTT
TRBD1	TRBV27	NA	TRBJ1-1	CASSYGQGGPEAFF	TGTGCCAGCAGTTACGGACAGGGGGGACCAGAAGCTTTCTTT
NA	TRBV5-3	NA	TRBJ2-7	CARSLVADTSYEQYF	TGTGCCAGAAGCTTGGTAGCGGATACTTCCTACGAGCAGTACTTC
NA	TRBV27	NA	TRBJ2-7	CASSRGAGQGDYEQYF	TGTGCCAGCAGCCGCGGGGCAGGGCAGGGTGACTACGAGCAGTACTTC
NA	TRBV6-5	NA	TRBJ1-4	CASSYSTGPNEKLFF	TGTGCCAGCAGTTACTCGACAGGTCCCAATGAAAAACTGTTTTTT
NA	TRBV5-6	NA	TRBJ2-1	CASSPAGIYNEQFF	TGTGCCAGCAGCCCGGCAGGGATTTACAATGAGCAGTTCTTC
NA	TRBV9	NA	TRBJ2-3	CASSVRGGGTDTQYF	TGTGCCAGCAGCGTAAGGGGCGGGGGCACAGATACGCAGTATTTT